The rows below give T cell receptor beta chains drawn from one sample of a study of CD8+CD57+ T cells in acquired aplastic anemia. TCRdb itself ran the reads through MiXCR, one entry per CDR3 protein. Among hundreds of thousands of distinct CDR3 sequences, approximately 56% were seen once, and the ten largest hold roughly 8%. What was sequenced was sorted CD4+, CD8+, or CD8+CD57+ T cells (not recorded which) from PBMCs. These receptors all stem from a human donor with severe aplastic anemia or a healthy control (not recorded which). The CDR3 runs from the conserved cysteine through the conserved F or W. D genes are given only for firm matches. The listing skips clone size in some rows; elsewhere it reads once, few, many or a size class.

j_gene: TRBJ2-2; abundance: many; v_gene: TRBV6-5; d_gene: -; CDR3aa: CASSYSLLNTGELFF; CDR3nt: TGTGCCAGCAGTTACTCGTTACTAAACACCGGGGAGCTGTTTTTT
j_gene: TRBJ2-7; abundance: few; v_gene: TRBV19; d_gene: -; CDR3aa: CASSVGHPYEQYF; CDR3nt: TGTGCCAGTAGTGTAGGACACCCATACGAGCAGTACTTC
j_gene: TRBJ2-1; abundance: -; v_gene: TRBV7-9; d_gene: TRBD2; CDR3aa: CASGLAGISYNEQLF; CDR3nt: TGTGCCAGCGGGCTAGCGGGTATCTCCTACAATGAGCAGCTCTTC
j_gene: TRBJ2-5; abundance: -; v_gene: TRBV15; d_gene: -; CDR3aa: CATSRVWRSPETQYF; CDR3nt: TGTGCCACCAGCAGAGTCTGGCGATCCCCAGAGACCCAGTACTTC
j_gene: TRBJ1-2; abundance: -; v_gene: TRBV7-2; d_gene: -; CDR3aa: CASSLAQERGYTF; CDR3nt: TGTGCCAGCAGCTTGGCCCAGGAGCGTGGCTACACCTTC
j_gene: TRBJ2-5; abundance: -; v_gene: TRBV7-9; d_gene: TRBD1; CDR3aa: CASSLVGTGIETQYF; CDR3nt: TGTGCCAGCAGCTTAGTAGGGACAGGGATTGAGACCCAGTACTTC
j_gene: TRBJ2-3; abundance: -; v_gene: TRBV7-8; d_gene: -; CDR3aa: CASSQDRVARTDTQYF; CDR3nt: TGTGCCAGCAGCCAAGATCGTGTGGCAAGGACAGATACGCAGTATTTT
j_gene: TRBJ1-1; abundance: -; v_gene: TRBV7-2; d_gene: TRBD1; CDR3aa: CASSGGRGRRNTEAFF; CDR3nt: TGTGCCAGCAGCGGGGGTAGGGGGCGTAGGAACACTGAAGCTTTCTTT
j_gene: TRBJ1-5; abundance: -; v_gene: TRBV27; d_gene: -; CDR3aa: CASSLGRNDQPQHF; CDR3nt: TGTGCCAGCAGTTTGGGACGGAATGACCAGCCCCAGCATTTT
j_gene: TRBJ2-3; abundance: -; v_gene: TRBV20-1; d_gene: TRBD1; CDR3aa: CSARDRTTSTDTQYF; CDR3nt: TGCAGTGCTCGGGACAGAACCACTAGCACAGATACGCAGTATTTT
j_gene: TRBJ2-7; abundance: -; v_gene: TRBV7-9; d_gene: -; CDR3aa: CASTSSRSYEQYF; CDR3nt: TGTGCCAGCACGAGTTCCCGCTCCTACGAGCAGTACTTC
j_gene: TRBJ2-7; abundance: few; v_gene: TRBV20-1; d_gene: -; CDR3aa: CSARVRDSYEQYF; CDR3nt: TGCAGTGCTAGAGTCCGGGACTCCTACGAGCAGTACTTC
j_gene: TRBJ1-5; abundance: many; v_gene: TRBV5-6; d_gene: -; CDR3aa: CASSFAGGNQPQHF; CDR3nt: TGTGCCAGCAGCTTTGCGGGGGGCAATCAGCCCCAGCATTTT
j_gene: TRBJ1-5; abundance: -; v_gene: TRBV19; d_gene: -; CDR3aa: CASPRKPQHF; CDR3nt: TGTGCCAGTCCTCGCAAGCCCCAGCATTTT
j_gene: TRBJ1-2; abundance: -; v_gene: TRBV7-9; d_gene: -; CDR3aa: CASSLASGEGSYTF; CDR3nt: TGTGCCAGCAGCTTAGCCTCGGGGGAGGGGAGCTACACCTTC
j_gene: TRBJ2-7; abundance: few; v_gene: TRBV20-1; d_gene: -; CDR3aa: CSARGVVLHEQYF; CDR3nt: TGCAGTGCTAGAGGCGTGGTATTGCACGAGCAGTACTTC
j_gene: TRBJ1-3; abundance: -; v_gene: TRBV6-2/TRBV6-3; d_gene: -; CDR3aa: CASSRGTAGNTIYF; CDR3nt: TGTGCCAGCAGCCGAGGGACGGCTGGAAACACCATATATTTT
j_gene: TRBJ2-3; abundance: many; v_gene: TRBV20-1; d_gene: TRBD1; CDR3aa: CSARDEGTADTQYF; CDR3nt: TGCAGTGCTAGAGACGAAGGGACAGCCGATACGCAGTATTTT
j_gene: TRBJ2-5; abundance: -; v_gene: TRBV20-1; d_gene: TRBD2; CDR3aa: CSARNGTSGQETQYF; CDR3nt: TGCAGTGCTAGAAATGGGACTAGCGGGCAAGAGACCCAGTACTTC
j_gene: TRBJ1-1; abundance: -; v_gene: TRBV6-2/TRBV6-3; d_gene: -; CDR3aa: CASNTPLGGDTEAFF; CDR3nt: TGTGCCAGCAATACCCCCCTAGGGGGGGACACTGAAGCTTTCTTT
j_gene: TRBJ1-6; abundance: few; v_gene: TRBV7-8; d_gene: TRBD1; CDR3aa: CASIDRVGSPLHF; CDR3nt: TGTGCCAGCATCGACAGGGTCGGGTCACCCCTCCACTTT
j_gene: TRBJ1-5; abundance: many; v_gene: TRBV5-1; d_gene: -; CDR3aa: CASSSDIVDGPQHF; CDR3nt: TGCGCCAGCAGCTCGGACATTGTTGATGGGCCCCAGCATTTT
j_gene: TRBJ2-5; abundance: -; v_gene: TRBV24-1; d_gene: -; CDR3aa: CATSVSGRETQYF; CDR3nt: TGTGCCACCAGTGTATCCGGTCGGGAGACCCAGTACTTC
j_gene: TRBJ2-7; abundance: many; v_gene: TRBV15; d_gene: -; CDR3aa: CATSRGDIMYF; CDR3nt: TGTGCCACCAGCAGAGGAGACATCATGTACTTC
j_gene: TRBJ1-2; abundance: few; v_gene: TRBV15; d_gene: -; CDR3aa: CATSRGPGEGYTF; CDR3nt: TGTGCCACCAGCAGAGGCCCAGGGGAAGGCTACACCTTC
j_gene: TRBJ2-7; abundance: -; v_gene: TRBV7-9; d_gene: -; CDR3aa: CASSLFGHGLYEQYF; CDR3nt: TGTGCCAGCAGCTTATTCGGACACGGCCTCTACGAGCAGTACTTC
j_gene: TRBJ2-7; abundance: -; v_gene: TRBV15; d_gene: -; CDR3aa: CATSRDTVYEQYF; CDR3nt: TGTGCCACCAGCAGAGATACGGTCTACGAGCAGTACTTC
j_gene: TRBJ1-2; abundance: once; v_gene: TRBV25-1; d_gene: TRBD1; CDR3aa: CASSEGTGSNYGYTF; CDR3nt: TGTGCCAGCAGTGAGGGGACAGGGAGCAACTATGGCTACACCTTC